These T cell receptor beta chains were read from a single sample in a study of T cells after posttransplantation cyclophosphamide. Method: immunoSEQ multiplex PCR; TCRdb's copy keeps in-frame clones and lacks some. The table records approximately 13,000 clones, about four fifths of them present only once. The sample comprised memory CD4+ T cells sorted from PBMCs. The receptors were gathered from a man aged 45-60 years in good health, CMV-negative, and a related stem cell transplant donor. CDR3s include the opening cysteine and the closing phenylalanine or tryptophan. The D gene is left open where the match is weak. Expanded clones get a size class; other rows say once, few or many, or leave the size out.

D gene	V gene	clone size	J gene	CDR3 DNA	CDR3 protein
.	TRBV5-6	once	TRBJ2-5	TGTGCCAGCAGCCCGAGAGGGAGCGAAGAGACCCAGTACTTC	CASSPRGSEETQYF
TRBD1	TRBV4-1	.	TRBJ2-1	TGCGCCAGCAGCCGCAGGGGGCTGGACAATGAGCAGTTCTTC	CASSRRGLDNEQFF
.	TRBV28	.	TRBJ1-2	TGTGCCAGCTGCCCAGGGAGGAACTATGGCTACACCTTC	CASCPGRNYGYTF
.	TRBV6-5	.	TRBJ2-1	TGTGCCAGCAGTTTCGGTAGTAGTGAGCAGTTCTTC	CASSFGSSEQFF
TRBD2	TRBV19	once	TRBJ2-7	TGTGCCAGTAGTAGGGCTAGCGGGAGGGCCGTGGAGGAGCAGTACTTC	CASSRASGRAVEEQYF
TRBD1	TRBV9	.	TRBJ2-7	TGTGCCAGCAGCGCCGGCGGGACAGGTGGCTACGAGCAGTACTTC	CASSAGGTGGYEQYF
TRBD2	TRBV2	.	TRBJ2-1	TGTGCCAGCAGTGAAGGTAATAGCGGGTTAAGCTCCTACAATGAGCAGTTCTTC	CASSEGNSGLSSYNEQFF
TRBD1	TRBV7-2	.	TRBJ2-4	TGTGCCAGCGCCTACAGGGGCGAAAACATTCAGTACTTC	CASAYRGENIQYF
.	TRBV4-2	.	TRBJ2-7	TGTGCCAGCAGCCAAGACGGTGCTAGTCATTACGAGCAGTACTTC	CASSQDGASHYEQYF
.	TRBV11-1	.	TRBJ2-7	TGTGCCAGCAGCTCCACCAGGACACAGAACCCCTACGAGCAGTACTTC	CASSSTRTQNPYEQYF
TRBD1	TRBV5-1	.	TRBJ2-1	TGCGCCAGCCGGACAGGGGACTCCTACAATGAGCAGTTCTTC	CASRTGDSYNEQFF
.	TRBV11-1	once	TRBJ1-2	TGTGCCAGCAGCTCCTTCCGGGGAGTCTACACCTTC	CASSSFRGVYTF
TRBD1	TRBV7-9	once	TRBJ1-1	TGTGCCAGCGCACCCGGGGGACAGCGTAATGAAGCTTTCTTT	CASAPGGQRNEAFF
TRBD2	TRBV5-1	.	TRBJ2-2	TGCGCCAGCAGCATCAGCGGGGGGGCGAACACCGGGGAGCTGTTTTTT	CASSISGGANTGELFF
.	TRBV27	.	TRBJ1-5	TGTGCCAGCAGTTTAAACGGGGGGCGACAGCCCCAGCATTTT	CASSLNGGRQPQHF
TRBD2	TRBV7-3	.	TRBJ2-1	TGTGCCAGCAGCTTAACCCCTAGCGGCCGGGAGGAGCAGTTCTTC	CASSLTPSGREEQFF
TRBD1	TRBV5-4	.	TRBJ2-7	TGTGCCAGCAGGGGTCCACGGGACAGGGGAGCCGAGCAGTACTTC	CASRGPRDRGAEQYF
.	TRBV4-3	.	TRBJ2-6	TGCGCCAGCAGCCCCTCGGGGGCCAACGTCCTGACTTTC	CASSPSGANVLTF
.	TRBV30	.	TRBJ2-3	TGTGCCTGGACTAGGAGGAGCACAGATACGCAGTATTTT	CAWTRRSTDTQYF
.	TRBV5-5	few	TRBJ2-1	TGTGCCAGCAGCCTTTCCGGGACTCCGTCGAATGAGCAGTTCTTC	CASSLSGTPSNEQFF
TRBD2	TRBV18	.	TRBJ2-3	TGTGCCAGCTCACCACCGGAGGGAGGGGGCACAGATACGCAGTATTTT	CASSPPEGGGTDTQYF
TRBD2	TRBV9	.	TRBJ2-3	TGTGCCAGCAGCGTAGTTGCGGGAGTTTCCCCGACGCAGTATTTT	CASSVVAGVSPTQYF
.	TRBV2	.	TRBJ2-1	TGTGCCAGCAGCGAGGACGGGGGTTACAATGAGCAGTTCTTC	CASSEDGGYNEQFF
.	TRBV19	.	TRBJ2-6	TGTGCCAGAAGGGAGCGGCTTGGGGCCAACGTCCTGACTTTC	CARRERLGANVLTF
TRBD2	TRBV4-1	once	TRBJ2-1	TGCGCCAGCAGCCTTGGACTAGCAGATGAGCAGTTCTTC	CASSLGLADEQFF
TRBD1	TRBV7-2	.	TRBJ1-2	TGTGCCAGCAGCAAGTCGACAGGGGGCGTTTTCGATGGCTACACCTTC	CASSKSTGGVFDGYTF
.	TRBV7-2	.	TRBJ1-6	TGTGCCAGCAGCGAGGTACGGGTCTCACCCCTCCACTTT	CASSEVRVSPLHF
.	TRBV7-9	.	TRBJ1-2	TGTGCCAGCAGTGAACAGGGTCCGTATGGCTACACCTTC	CASSEQGPYGYTF
.	TRBV5-4	.	TRBJ2-3	TGTGCCAGCAGCCCCCGCCCAGGATTAAAGATGACAGATACGCAGTATTTT	CASSPRPGLKMTDTQYF
TRBD1	TRBV10-3	.	TRBJ1-1	TGTGCCATCAGTGGGGACAGGGAGACTGAAGCTTTCTTT	CAISGDRETEAFF
.	TRBV5-1	.	TRBJ1-3	TGCGCCAGCAGCTGGGGAGGACGGACTGACTCTGGAAACACCATATATTTT	CASSWGGRTDSGNTIYF
.	TRBV5-1	.	TRBJ1-1	TGCGCCAGCAGCGCGCTTACTACAGGGCGTCTTGAAGCTTTCTTT	CASSALTTGRLEAFF
.	TRBV6-5	.	TRBJ1-2	TGTGCCAGCAGTAAACAAACGACAGGATCCTATGGCTACACCTTC	CASSKQTTGSYGYTF